This entry features one TCR beta chain sequence. Method: immunoSEQ multiplex PCR; TCRdb's copy keeps in-frame clones and lacks some. The top ten clones hold 3% to 4.5% of a sample with 17,000 or so clones, around 88% of them seen once. The V end was cut by 5 bases, the J end by 6 bases, with 18 bases between. The CDR3 length is 15 residues. Germline CDR1 and CDR2: SNHLY and FYNNEI. This sample was taken from a study of T cells in localized non-small cell lung cancer. The sequences come from peripheral blood, collected before any cancer treatment. The origin of this receptor is a male donor aged 60 or over with stage II squamous cell lung carcinoma. The J gene is TRBJ2-3, the V gene TRBV2; weak D call: TRBD1 (6 bases). Here the CDR3 DNA reads TGTGCCAGCAGTCTACAGGGCCAGGGCGCGGATACGCAGTATTTT. It is translated as CASSLQGQGADTQYF.